This TCR beta chain comes out of a study of vaccination effects on CD4 cells after COVID-19. Across the study: Each participant received a vaccine that was either BNT162b2 or mRNA-1273, given as two doses.

CDR1 and CDR2 from the germline V gene are SGHRS and YFSETQ. The length of the CDR3 is 14 residues. V lost 0 bases to trimming and J lost 1 base, with 6 bases between them. Under the ViraFEST assay, PBMC were stimulated with viral peptide pools so that antigen-specific CD4+ T cells expanded. Sequencing was performed afterwards. Following a roughly 9-day culture, CD4+ T cells were purified. Nucleocapsid antibody tests were negative, and the vaccine recipients had no prior SARS-CoV-2 infection. IL-2 medium supplanted half the medium on days 3 and 7. About this clone itself: What it recognizes is unknown.

General observations from the study: Healthy vaccinees had only 1 of 255 vaccine-induced clones cross-react with common cold coronaviruses.

Clones were sequenced by immunoSEQ multiplex PCR, and TCRdb holds only the in-frame ones, with some missing. The repertoire has 65,000 to 90,000 clones, around 81% of them found once; the top ten carry under 12%. The rearrangement uses TRBV5-1 and TRBJ2-3; D is possibly TRBD1 or TRBD2 (5 bases each). The clonotype comes from a human donor who received a COVID-19 vaccine. The sequences come from CD4+ T cells from PBMCs cultured with SARS-CoV-2 spike peptides, collected before COVID-19 vaccination. CDR3 bases: TGCGCCAGCAGCTTGGGGGACCGCACAGATACGCAGTATTTT. Translating it yields CASSLGDRTDTQYF.